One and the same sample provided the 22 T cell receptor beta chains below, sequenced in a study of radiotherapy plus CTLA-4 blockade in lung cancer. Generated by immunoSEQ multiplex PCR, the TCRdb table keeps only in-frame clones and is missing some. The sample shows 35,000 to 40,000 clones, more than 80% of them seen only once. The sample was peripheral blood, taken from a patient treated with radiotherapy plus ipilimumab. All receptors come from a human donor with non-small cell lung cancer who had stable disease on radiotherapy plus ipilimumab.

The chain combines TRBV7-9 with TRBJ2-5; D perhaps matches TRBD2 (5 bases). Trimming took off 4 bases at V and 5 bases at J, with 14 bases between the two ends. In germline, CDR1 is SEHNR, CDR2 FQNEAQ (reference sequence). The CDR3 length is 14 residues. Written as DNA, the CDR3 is TGTGCCAGCAGCTCATGGACTGGCCAGGAGACCCAGTACTTC. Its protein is CASSSWTGQETQYF.

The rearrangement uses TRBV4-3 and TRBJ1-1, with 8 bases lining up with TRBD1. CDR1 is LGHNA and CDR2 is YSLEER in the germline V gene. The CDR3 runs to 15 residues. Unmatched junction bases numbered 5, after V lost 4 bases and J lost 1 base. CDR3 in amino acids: CASSLRQGTNTEAFF. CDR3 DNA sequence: TGCGCCAGCAGCCTCAGACAGGGGACGAACACTGAAGCTTTCTTT.

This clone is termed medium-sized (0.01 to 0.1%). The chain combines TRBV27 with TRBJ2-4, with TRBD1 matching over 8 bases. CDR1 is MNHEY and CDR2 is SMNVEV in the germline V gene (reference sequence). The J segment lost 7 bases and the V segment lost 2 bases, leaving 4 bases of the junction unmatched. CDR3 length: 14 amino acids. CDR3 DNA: TGTGCCAGCAGTTTAAGACAGGGGAGCAACATTCAGTACTTC. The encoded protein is CASSLRQGSNIQYF.

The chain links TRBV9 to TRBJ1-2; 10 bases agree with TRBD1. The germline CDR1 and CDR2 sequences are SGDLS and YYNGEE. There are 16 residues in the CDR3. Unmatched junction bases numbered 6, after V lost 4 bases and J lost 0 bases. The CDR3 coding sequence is TGTGCCAGCAGCCCGGGACAGGGGACAGCTAACTATGGCTACACCTTC. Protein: CASSPGQGTANYGYTF.

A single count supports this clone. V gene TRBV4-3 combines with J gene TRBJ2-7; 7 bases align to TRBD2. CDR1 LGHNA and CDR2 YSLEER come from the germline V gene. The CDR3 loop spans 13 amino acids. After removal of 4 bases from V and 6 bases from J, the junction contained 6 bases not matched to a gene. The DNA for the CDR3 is TGCGCCAGCAGCCGTGGGCGGGAGTTCGAGCAGTACTTC. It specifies CASSRGREFEQYF.

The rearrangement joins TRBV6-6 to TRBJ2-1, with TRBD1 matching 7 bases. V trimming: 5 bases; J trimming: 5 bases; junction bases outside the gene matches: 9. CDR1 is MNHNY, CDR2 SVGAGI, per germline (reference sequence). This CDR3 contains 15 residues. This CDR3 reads CASSRQGVWDNEQFF. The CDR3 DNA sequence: TGTGCCAGCAGTCGACAGGGAGTCTGGGACAATGAGCAGTTCTTC.

Here the CDR3 DNA reads TGTGCCAGCAGTTTATCATCATACCGGGACAGGGACTACGAGCAGTACTTC. It encodes CASSLSSYRDRDYEQYF. V gene TRBV27 combines with J gene TRBJ2-7; 9 bases line up with TRBD1. The ends lost 0 bases at V and 3 bases at J; junction bases unmatched: 9. Per germline, CDR1 MNHEY and CDR2 SMNVEV (reference sequence). The CDR3 is made up of 17 amino acids.

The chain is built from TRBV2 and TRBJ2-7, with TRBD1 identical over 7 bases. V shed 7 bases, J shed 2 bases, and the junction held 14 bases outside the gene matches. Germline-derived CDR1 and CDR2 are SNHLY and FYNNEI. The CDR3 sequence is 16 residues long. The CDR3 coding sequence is TGTGCCAGCATCCCCTCAGTCGGGACAGTGGCCTACGAGCAGTACTTC. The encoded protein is CASIPSVGTVAYEQYF.

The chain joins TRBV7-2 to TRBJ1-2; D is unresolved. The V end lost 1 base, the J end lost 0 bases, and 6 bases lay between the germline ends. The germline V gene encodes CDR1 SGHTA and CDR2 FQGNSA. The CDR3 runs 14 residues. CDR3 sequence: CASSLERTNYGYTF. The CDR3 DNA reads TGTGCCAGCAGCTTAGAGCGCACTAACTATGGCTACACCTTC.

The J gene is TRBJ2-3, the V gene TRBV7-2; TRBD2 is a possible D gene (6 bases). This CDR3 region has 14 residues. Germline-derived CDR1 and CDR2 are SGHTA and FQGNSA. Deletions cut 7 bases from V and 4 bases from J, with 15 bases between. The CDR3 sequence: CASTLGGRADTQYF. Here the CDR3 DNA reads TGTGCCAGCACCTTGGGAGGCAGGGCAGATACGCAGTATTTT. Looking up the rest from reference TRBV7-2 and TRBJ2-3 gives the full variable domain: GAGVSQSPSNKVTEKGKDVELRCDPISGHTALYWYRQSLGQGLEFLIYFQGNSAPDKSGLPSDRFSAERTGGSVSTLTIQRTQQEDSAVYLCASTLGGRADTQYFGPGTRLTVL.

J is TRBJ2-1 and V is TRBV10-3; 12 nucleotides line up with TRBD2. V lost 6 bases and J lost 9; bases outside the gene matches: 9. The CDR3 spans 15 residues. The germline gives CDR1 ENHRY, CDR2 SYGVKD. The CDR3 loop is CAISLTSGRDSEQFF. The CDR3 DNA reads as TGTGCCATCAGCCTGACTAGCGGGAGAGATAGTGAGCAGTTCTTC.

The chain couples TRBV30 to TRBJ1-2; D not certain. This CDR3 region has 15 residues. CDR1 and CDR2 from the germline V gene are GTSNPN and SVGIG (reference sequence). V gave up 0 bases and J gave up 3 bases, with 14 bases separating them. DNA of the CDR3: TGTGCCTGGAGTGTACCCCCGGGAGCGGACTATGGCTACACCTTC. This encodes CAWSVPPGADYGYTF.

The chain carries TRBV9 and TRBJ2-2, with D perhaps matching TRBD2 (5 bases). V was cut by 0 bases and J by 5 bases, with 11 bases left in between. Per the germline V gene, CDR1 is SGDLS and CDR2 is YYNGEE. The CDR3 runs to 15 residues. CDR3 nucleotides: TGTGCCAGCAGCGTAGAGTCAGGCGGGACCGGGGAGCTGTTTTTT. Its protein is CASSVESGGTGELFF. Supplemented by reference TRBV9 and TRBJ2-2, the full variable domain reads DSGVTQTPKHLITATGQRVTLRCSPRSGDLSVYWYQQSLDQGLQFLIQYYNGEERAKGNILERFSAQQFPDLHSELNLSSLELGDSALYFCASSVESGGTGELFFGEGSRLTVL.

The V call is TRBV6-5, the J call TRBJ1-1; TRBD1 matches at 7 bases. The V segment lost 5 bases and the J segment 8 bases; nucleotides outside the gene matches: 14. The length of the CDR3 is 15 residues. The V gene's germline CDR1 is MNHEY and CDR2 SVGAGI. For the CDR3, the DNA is TGTGCCAGCAGTCGCTACAGGGGACCAGGACGGGAAGCTTTCTTT. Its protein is CASSRYRGPGREAFF.

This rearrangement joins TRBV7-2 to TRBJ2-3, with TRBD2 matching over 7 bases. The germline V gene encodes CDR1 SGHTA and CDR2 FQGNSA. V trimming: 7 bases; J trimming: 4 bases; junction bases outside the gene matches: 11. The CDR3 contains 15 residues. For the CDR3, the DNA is TGTGCCAGCACCGCACTGGCGGGAGCACCAGATACGCAGTATTTT. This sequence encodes CASTALAGAPDTQYF.

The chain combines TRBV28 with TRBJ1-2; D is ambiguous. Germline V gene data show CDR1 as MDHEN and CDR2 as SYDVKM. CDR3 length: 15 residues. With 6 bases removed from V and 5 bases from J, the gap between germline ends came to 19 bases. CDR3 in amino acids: CASRPPMRRGYGYTF. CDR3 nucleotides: TGTGCCAGCAGGCCTCCTATGAGGCGGGGATATGGCTACACCTTC.

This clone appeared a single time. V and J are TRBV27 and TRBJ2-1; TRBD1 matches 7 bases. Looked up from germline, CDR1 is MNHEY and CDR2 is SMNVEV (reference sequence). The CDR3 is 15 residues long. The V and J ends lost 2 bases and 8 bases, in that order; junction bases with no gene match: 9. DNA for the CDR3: TGTGCCAGCAGTTTACAGGACAGGCCCAGGGATGAGCAGTTCTTC. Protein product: CASSLQDRPRDEQFF.

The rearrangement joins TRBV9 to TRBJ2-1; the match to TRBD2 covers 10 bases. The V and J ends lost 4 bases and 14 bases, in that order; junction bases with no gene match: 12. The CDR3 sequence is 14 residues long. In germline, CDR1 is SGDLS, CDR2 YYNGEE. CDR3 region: CASSPPQLAGVEFF. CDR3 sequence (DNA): TGTGCCAGCAGCCCCCCCCAGCTAGCGGGAGTTGAGTTCTTC. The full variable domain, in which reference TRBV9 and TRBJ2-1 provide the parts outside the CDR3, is DSGVTQTPKHLITATGQRVTLRCSPRSGDLSVYWYQQSLDQGLQFLIQYYNGEERAKGNILERFSAQQFPDLHSELNLSSLELGDSALYFCASSPPQLAGVEFFGPGTRLTVL.

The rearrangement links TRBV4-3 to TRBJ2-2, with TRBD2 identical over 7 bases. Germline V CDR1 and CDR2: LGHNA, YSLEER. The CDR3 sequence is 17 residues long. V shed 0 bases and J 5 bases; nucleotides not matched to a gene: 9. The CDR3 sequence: CASSQDNWREWTGELFF. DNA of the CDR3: TGCGCCAGCAGCCAAGATAATTGGCGGGAGTGGACCGGGGAGCTGTTTTTT.

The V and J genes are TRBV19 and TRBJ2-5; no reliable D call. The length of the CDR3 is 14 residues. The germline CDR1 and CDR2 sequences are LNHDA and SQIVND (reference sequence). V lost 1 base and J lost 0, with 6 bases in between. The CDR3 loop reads CASSIGSYQETQYF. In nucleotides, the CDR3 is TGTGCCAGTAGTATAGGTTCGTACCAAGAGACCCAGTACTTC.

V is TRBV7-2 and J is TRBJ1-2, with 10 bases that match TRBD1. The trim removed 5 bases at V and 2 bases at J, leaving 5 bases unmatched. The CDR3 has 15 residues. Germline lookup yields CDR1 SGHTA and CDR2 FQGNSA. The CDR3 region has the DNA TGTGCCAGCAGCGCCCAGACAGGGGGCAACTATGGCTACACCTTC. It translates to CASSAQTGGNYGYTF.

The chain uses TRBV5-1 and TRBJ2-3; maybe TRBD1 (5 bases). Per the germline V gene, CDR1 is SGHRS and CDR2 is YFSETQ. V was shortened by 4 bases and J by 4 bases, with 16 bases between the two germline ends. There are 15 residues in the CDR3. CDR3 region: CASSPTVGRADTQYF. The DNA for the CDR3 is TGCGCCAGCAGCCCCACGGTGGGGCGCGCAGATACGCAGTATTTT.